The 21 T cell receptor beta chains listed next were all sequenced from one sample in a study of blood T cells in healthy people across ages. Sample-barcoded 5' priming and a J-beta primer mix drove a second PCR of 7 to 11 cycles. TCRdb reprocessed the 5' RACE reads with MiXCR, giving one entry per CDR3 protein. The sample lists about 1,400,000 distinct CDR3 sequences; roughly 59% were seen once. The sample taken for sequencing was blood. These receptors all stem from a man aged 18 to 35 in good health.

A word on this clonotype: This could be a read error, since a much larger clone is one nucleotide away. The chain combines TRBV29-1 with TRBJ2-3; either TRBD1 or TRBD2 may supply D (5 bases each). The ends were cut back, 6 bases at V and 9 bases at J, with 25 bases in the middle. The CDR3 has 15 residues. Per the germline V gene, CDR1 is SQVTM and CDR2 is ANQGSEA. CDR3 region: CSVAPRDGVKETQYF. In DNA form, the CDR3 reads TGCAGCGTAGCCCCCCGGGACGGGGTAAAGGAGACGCAGTATTTT.

This rearrangement joins TRBV30 to TRBJ1-1; 7 bases line up with TRBD1. Per germline, CDR1 GTSNPN and CDR2 SVGIG (reference sequence). The CDR3 has 14 amino acids. Losses at the gene ends were 4 bases for V and 2 bases for J; bases not matched to a gene: 7. The CDR3 DNA follows: TGTGCCTGGATACACAGGGGTCACAACACTGAAGCTTTCTTT. Translation: CAWIHRGHNTEAFF.

The chain uses TRBV20-1 and TRBJ2-5; 10 bases line up with TRBD2. V was pared by 7 bases and J by 2 bases, with 7 bases of the junction left unmatched. The CDR3 loop spans 14 amino acids. Germline CDR1 and CDR2: DFQATT and SNEGSKA (reference sequence). CDR3 sequence reads: CSGYYSGGQETQYF. The CDR3 DNA reads TGCAGTGGCTACTATAGCGGGGGGCAAGAGACCCAGTACTTC.

The chain has TRBV7-9 and TRBJ2-5, with TRBD2 matching 9 bases. The V gene end was trimmed by 6 bases and the J gene end by 11 bases; junction bases not matched to a gene: 16. This CDR3 has 15 residues. Per the germline V gene, CDR1 is SEHNR and CDR2 is FQNEAQ (reference sequence). Here the CDR3 reads CASRIAGDSYNEQYF. As DNA, the CDR3 is TGTGCCAGCAGAATAGCGGGAGACTCCTACAATGAGCAGTACTTC.

This chain uses TRBV20-1 with TRBJ2-1, with TRBD2 as a possible D gene (6 bases). Trimming cost V 0 bases and J 4 bases, with 13 bases left between them. The length of the CDR3 is 15 residues. Germline assignment: CDR1 DFQATT and CDR2 SNEGSKA (reference sequence). CDR3 nucleotides: TGCAGTGCTAGAGATGGGACTTCTTCTTACAATGAGCAGTTCTTC. Its translation: CSARDGTSSYNEQFF.

The chain employs TRBV20-1 and TRBJ1-4; 9 bases line up with TRBD1. CDR1 and CDR2 (germline): DFQATT, SNEGSKA (reference sequence). The V gene end was trimmed by 7 bases and the J gene end by 1 base; junction bases not matched to a gene: 7. The CDR3 length is 15 residues. The CDR3 coding sequence is TGCAGTGGGATACAGGGGGCGCAAACTAATGAAAAACTGTTTTTT. The encoded protein is CSGIQGAQTNEKLFF.

The chain couples TRBV20-1 to TRBJ1-5; 11 bases line up with TRBD1. Germline V lookup: CDR1 DFQATT, CDR2 SNEGSKA (reference sequence). The CDR3 length is 13 residues. V shed 5 bases and J 5 bases; nucleotides not matched to a gene: 2. The CDR3 loop reads CSAGTGGDQPQHF. In DNA form, the CDR3 reads TGCAGTGCTGGGACAGGGGGTGATCAGCCCCAGCATTTT.

The chain is built from TRBV29-1 and TRBJ1-2; TRBD1 aligns across 7 bases. The J segment lost 4 bases and the V segment lost 5 bases, leaving 4 bases of the junction unmatched. CDR1 SQVTM and CDR2 ANQGSEA come from the germline V gene. This CDR3 contains 12 residues. The CDR3 protein is CSVTGVGYGYTF. As DNA, the CDR3 is TGCAGCGTTACAGGGGTGGGCTATGGCTACACCTTC.

A word on this clonotype: The junction and the germline gene differ at one end; a read error may be behind it. The chain couples TRBV7-9 to TRBJ2-5; no clear D gene. CDR1 is SEHNR, CDR2 FQNEAQ, per germline (reference sequence). CDR3 length: 16 residues. Here the CDR3 reads CASSLGPQMYQETQCF. The CDR3 nucleotides are TGTGCCAGCAGCTTAGGTCCACAGATGTACCAAGAGACCCAGTGCTTC. Combining the CDR3 with reference TRBV7-9 and TRBJ2-5 gives the whole variable domain DTGVSQNPRHKITKRGQNVTFRCDPISEHNRLYWYRQTLGQGPEFLTYFQNEAQLEKSRLLSDRFSAERPKGSFSTLEIQRTEQGDSAMYLCASSLGPQMYQETQCFGPGTRLLVL.

This clonotype appeared a single time. The CDR3: CASSHMQRDRSNSPLHF. The CDR3, as DNA: TGTGCCAGCAGCCACATGCAAAGGGACAGGTCGAATTCACCCCTCCACTTT. The chain carries TRBV3-1 and TRBJ1-6, with 8 bases aligning to TRBD1. Germline V CDR1 and CDR2: LGHDT, YNNKEL (reference sequence). The CDR3 spans 17 residues. The V segment lost 3 bases and the J segment 7 bases; nucleotides outside the gene matches: 11.

The gene calls are TRBV29-1 and TRBJ2-1; D may be TRBD1 (6 bases). This CDR3 has 15 amino acids. Germline V lookup: CDR1 SQVTM, CDR2 ANQGSEA. V lost 4 bases to trimming and J lost 2 bases, with 15 bases between them. The CDR3 coding sequence is TGCAGCGTTGGTGGGGACAATCGAGCCTACAATGAGCAGTTCTTC. Protein sequence: CSVGGDNRAYNEQFF.

This chain connects TRBV10-3 to TRBJ2-3; D is ambiguous. CDR1 and CDR2 from the germline V gene are ENHRY and SYGVKD. Trimming cost V 10 bases and J 8 bases, with 10 bases left between them. The CDR3 is 10 residues long. CDR3 in amino acids: CATPDGTQYF. DNA for the CDR3: TGTGCCACCCCGGACGGTACGCAGTATTTT.

The chain combines TRBV29-1 with TRBJ2-1, with 13 bases matching TRBD2. There are 14 residues in the CDR3. Germline V gene lookup returns CDR1 SQVTM and CDR2 ANQGSEA. Unmatched junction bases numbered 8, after V lost 7 bases and J lost 8 bases. The CDR3 reads CSGVLAGGTDEQFF. CDR3 nucleotide sequence: TGCAGCGGCGTACTAGCGGGGGGGACCGATGAGCAGTTCTTC.

This clonotype appeared a single time. The chain has TRBV3-1 and TRBJ1-2; TRBD1 matches 7 bases. The V gene's germline CDR1 is LGHDT and CDR2 YNNKEL (reference sequence). Trimming removed 4 bases from V and 4 bases from J; junction bases left unmatched: 9. CDR3 length equals 15 residues. As DNA, the CDR3 is TGTGCCAGCAGCCCCGGGGCAGGGGGGAGCTATGGCTACACCTTC. Protein: CASSPGAGGSYGYTF. The full variable domain, rest sourced from reference TRBV3-1 and TRBJ1-2, is DTAVSQTPKYLVTQMGNDKSIKCEQNLGHDTMYWYKQDSKKFLKIMFSYNNKELIINETVPNRFSPKSPDKAHLNLHINSLELGDSAVYFCASSPGAGGSYGYTFGSGTRLTVV.

J is TRBJ2-5 and V is TRBV11-2; tentative D call: TRBD1 (5 bases). The germline gives CDR1 SGHAT, CDR2 FQNNGV. Trimming removed 0 bases at V and 1 base at J, with 21 bases between. CDR3 length: 19 residues. The CDR3 DNA reads TGTGCCAGCAGCTTAGATCTCGCTGGGGCAGTCAGGTTCCAAGAGACCCAGTACTTC. It is translated as CASSLDLAGAVRFQETQYF. Looking up the rest from reference TRBV11-2 and TRBJ2-5 gives the full variable domain: EAGVAQSPRYKIIEKRQSVAFWCNPISGHATLYWYQQILGQGPKLLIQFQNNGVVDDSQLPKDRFSAERLKGVDSTLKIQPAKLEDSAVYLCASSLDLAGAVRFQETQYFGPGTRLLVL.

About this clonotype itself: The germline gene is not matched at one end of the junction; a read error may be the cause. V gene TRBV7-9 combines with J gene TRBJ2-1, with D possibly being TRBD1 (5 bases). The CDR3 extends over 15 amino acids. Germline CDR1 is SEHNR and CDR2 is FQNEAQ (reference sequence). This CDR3 reads CAGSLGDPALSEQFF. The CDR3, as DNA: TGTGCCGGCAGCTTAGGGGATCCAGCCCTTTCGGAGCAGTTCTTC.

The J gene is TRBJ2-7, the V gene TRBV29-1; D tentatively fits TRBD1 or TRBD2 (5 bases each). Trimming took 4 bases from V and 4 from J, leaving 14 bases between them. The CDR3 runs 13 residues. The germline V gene encodes CDR1 SQVTM and CDR2 ANQGSEA. The CDR3 DNA sequence: TGCAGCGTTGGGGGGAGAGCTAGATACGAGCAGTACTTC. It is translated as CSVGGRARYEQYF.

The table lists this clonotype with a count of one. The chain recombines TRBV7-2 with TRBJ2-4; D not certain. The J call may be faulty, since TRBJ2-7 better matches the DNA end. This CDR3 has 16 residues. Per the germline V gene, CDR1 is SGHTA and CDR2 is FQGNSA. In DNA, the CDR3 is TGTGCCAGCAGCTTGGGATATAGTGTGTTCTCCTACGAGCAGTACTTC. This sequence encodes CASSLGYSVFSYEQYF.

This clonotype was seen a few times. V is TRBV10-3 and J is TRBJ2-2, with 10 bases aligning to TRBD2. Germline V gene lookup returns CDR1 ENHRY and CDR2 SYGVKD. The V gene end was trimmed by 10 bases and the J gene end by 5 bases; junction bases not matched to a gene: 10. The CDR3 is made up of 15 amino acids. The CDR3, as DNA: TGTGCCACCGGCTCTAGCGGGAGAAGTACCGGGGAGCTGTTTTTT. Protein: CATGSSGRSTGELFF.

J is TRBJ1-1 and V is TRBV4-1, with TRBD1 matching over 7 bases. The V and J ends lost 5 bases and 3 bases, in that order; junction bases with no gene match: 9. The CDR3 sequence is 15 residues long. The V gene's germline CDR1 is MGHRA and CDR2 YSYEKL. This CDR3 is CASSSLGQADTEAFF. CDR3 nucleotides: TGCGCCAGCAGCTCGCTCGGACAGGCGGACACTGAAGCTTTCTTT.

The chain couples TRBV5-4 to TRBJ2-3; 9 bases agree with TRBD1. This CDR3 is 17 amino acids long. V trimming: 4 bases; J trimming: 3 bases; junction bases outside the gene matches: 12. Per germline, CDR1 SGHNT and CDR2 YYREEE (reference sequence). DNA for the CDR3: TGTGCCAGCAGCCCCAGAACCCCGGGACAGGGTACAGATACGCAGTATTTT. Translated, it gives CASSPRTPGQGTDTQYF.